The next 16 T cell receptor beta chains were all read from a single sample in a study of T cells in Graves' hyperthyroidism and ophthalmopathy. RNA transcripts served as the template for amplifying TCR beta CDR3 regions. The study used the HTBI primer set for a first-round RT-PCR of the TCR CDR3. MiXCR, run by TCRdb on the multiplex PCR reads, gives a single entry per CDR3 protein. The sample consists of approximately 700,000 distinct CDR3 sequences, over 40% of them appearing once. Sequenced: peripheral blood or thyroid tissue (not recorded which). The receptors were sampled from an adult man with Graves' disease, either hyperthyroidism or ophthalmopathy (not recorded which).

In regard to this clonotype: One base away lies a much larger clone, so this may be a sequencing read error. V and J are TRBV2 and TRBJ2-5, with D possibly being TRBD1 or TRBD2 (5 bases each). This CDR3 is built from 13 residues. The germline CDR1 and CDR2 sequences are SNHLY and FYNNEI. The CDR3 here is CAGSEVRSRGGYF. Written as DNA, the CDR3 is TGTGCCGGCAGTGAAGTAAGGTCGAGGGGCGGGTACTTC.

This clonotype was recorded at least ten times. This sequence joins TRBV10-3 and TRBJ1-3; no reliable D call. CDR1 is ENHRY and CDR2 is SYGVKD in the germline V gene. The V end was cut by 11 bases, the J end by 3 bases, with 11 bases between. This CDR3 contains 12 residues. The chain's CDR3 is CAAINYGNTIYF. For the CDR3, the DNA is TGTGCCGCCATAAATTATGGAAACACCATATATTTT.

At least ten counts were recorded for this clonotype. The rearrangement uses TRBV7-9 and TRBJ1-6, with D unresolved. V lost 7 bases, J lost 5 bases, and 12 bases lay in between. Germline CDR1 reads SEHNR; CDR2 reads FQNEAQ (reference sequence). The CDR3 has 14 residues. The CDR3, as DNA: TGTGCCAGCACCCTAGGCTTTGATAATTCACCCCTCCACTTT. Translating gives CASTLGFDNSPLHF. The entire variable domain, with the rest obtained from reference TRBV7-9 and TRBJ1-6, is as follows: DTGVSQNPRHKITKRGQNVTFRCDPISEHNRLYWYRQTLGQGPEFLTYFQNEAQLEKSRLLSDRFSAERPKGSFSTLEIQRTEQGDSAMYLCASTLGFDNSPLHFGNGTRLTVT.

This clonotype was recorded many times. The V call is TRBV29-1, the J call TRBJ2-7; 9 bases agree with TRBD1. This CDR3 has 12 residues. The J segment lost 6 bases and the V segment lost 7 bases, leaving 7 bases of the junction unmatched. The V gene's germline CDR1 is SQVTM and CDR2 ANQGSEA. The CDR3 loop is CSAQQTGGEQYF. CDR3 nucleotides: TGCAGCGCACAACAGACAGGGGGCGAGCAGTACTTC.

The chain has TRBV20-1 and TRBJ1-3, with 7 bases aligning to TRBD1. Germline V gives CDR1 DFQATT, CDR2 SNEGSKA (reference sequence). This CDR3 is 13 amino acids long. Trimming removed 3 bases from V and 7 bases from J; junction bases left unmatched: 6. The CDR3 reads CSARDRYGNTIYF. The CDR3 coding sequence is TGCAGTGCTAGGGACAGGTACGGGAACACCATATATTTT.

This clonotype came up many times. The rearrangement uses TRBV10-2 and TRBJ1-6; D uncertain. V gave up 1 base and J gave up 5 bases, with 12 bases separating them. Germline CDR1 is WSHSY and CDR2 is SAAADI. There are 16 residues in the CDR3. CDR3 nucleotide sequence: TGCGCCAGCAGTGAGTTCCGCGACATCAATAATTCACCCCTCCACTTT. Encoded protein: CASSEFRDINNSPLHF.

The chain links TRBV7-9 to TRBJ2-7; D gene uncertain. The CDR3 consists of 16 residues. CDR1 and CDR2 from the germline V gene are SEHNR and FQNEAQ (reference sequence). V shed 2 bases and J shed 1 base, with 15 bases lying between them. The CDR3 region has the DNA TGTGCCAGCAGCTTAACGGATCGTACCTCTTCCTACGAGCAGTACTTC. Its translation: CASSLTDRTSSYEQYF.

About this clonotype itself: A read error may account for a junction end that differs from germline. The CDR3 reads CASSESNLLATNEKLFF. CDR3 bases: TGTGCCAGCAGTGAGTCGAACCTCCTCGCAACTAATGAAAAACTGTTTTTT. The chain recombines TRBV10-1 with TRBJ1-4; D is ambiguous. CDR3 length equals 17 residues. CDR1 WNHNN and CDR2 SYGVQD come from the germline V gene (reference sequence).

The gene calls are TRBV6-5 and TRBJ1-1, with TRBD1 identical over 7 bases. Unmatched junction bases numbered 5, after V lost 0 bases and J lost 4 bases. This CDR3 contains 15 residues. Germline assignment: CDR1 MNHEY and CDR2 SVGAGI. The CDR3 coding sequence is TGTGCCAGCAGTTACTCTGGGGCAGGGGGCACTGAAGCTTTCTTT. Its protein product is CASSYSGAGGTEAFF.

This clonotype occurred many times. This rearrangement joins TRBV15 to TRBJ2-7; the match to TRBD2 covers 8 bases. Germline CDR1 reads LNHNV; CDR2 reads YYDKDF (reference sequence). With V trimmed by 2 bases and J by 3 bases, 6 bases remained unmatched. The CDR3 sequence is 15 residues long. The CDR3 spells CATSRLSGTSYEQYF. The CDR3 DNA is TGTGCCACCAGCAGACTGTCCGGGACTAGCTACGAGCAGTACTTC. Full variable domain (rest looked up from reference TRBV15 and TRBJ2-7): DAMVIQNPRYQVTQFGKPVTLSCSQTLNHNVMYWYQQKSSQAPKLLFHYYDKDFNNEADTPDNFQSRRPNTSFCFLDIRSPGLGDTAMYLCATSRLSGTSYEQYFGPGTRLTVT.

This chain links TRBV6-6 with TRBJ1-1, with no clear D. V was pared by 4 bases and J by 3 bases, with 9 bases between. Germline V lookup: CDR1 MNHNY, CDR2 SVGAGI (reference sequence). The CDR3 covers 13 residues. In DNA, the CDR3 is TGTGCCAGCAGTTTTCAGGCCCACACTGAAGCTTTCTTT. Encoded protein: CASSFQAHTEAFF.

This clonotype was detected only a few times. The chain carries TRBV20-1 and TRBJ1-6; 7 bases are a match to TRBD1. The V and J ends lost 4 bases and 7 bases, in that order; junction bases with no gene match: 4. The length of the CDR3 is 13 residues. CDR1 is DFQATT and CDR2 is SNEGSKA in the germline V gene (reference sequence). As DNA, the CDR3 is TGCAGTGCTACCCGACAGGGAAATTCACCCCTCCACTTT. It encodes CSATRQGNSPLHF.

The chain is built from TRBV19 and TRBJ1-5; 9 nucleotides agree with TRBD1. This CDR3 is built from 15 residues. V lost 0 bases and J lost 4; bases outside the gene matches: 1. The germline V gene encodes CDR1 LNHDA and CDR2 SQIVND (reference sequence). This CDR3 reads CASSIEDRGNQPQHF. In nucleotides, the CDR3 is TGTGCCAGTAGTATAGAGGACAGGGGAAATCAGCCCCAGCATTTT.

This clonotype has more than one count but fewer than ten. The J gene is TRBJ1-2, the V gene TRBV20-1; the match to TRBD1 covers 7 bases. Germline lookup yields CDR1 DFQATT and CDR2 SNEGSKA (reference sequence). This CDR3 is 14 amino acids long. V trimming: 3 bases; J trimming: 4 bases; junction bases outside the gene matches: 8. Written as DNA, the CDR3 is TGCAGTGCTAGCGTCCGACAGGGTATCTATGGCTACACCTTC. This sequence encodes CSASVRQGIYGYTF.

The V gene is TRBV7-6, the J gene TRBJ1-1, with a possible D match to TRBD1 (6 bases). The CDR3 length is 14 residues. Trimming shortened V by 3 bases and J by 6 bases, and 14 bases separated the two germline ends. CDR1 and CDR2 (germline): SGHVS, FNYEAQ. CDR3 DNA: TGTGCCAGCAGCTTCACACAGGGTGGTCCTGAAGCTTTCTTT. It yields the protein CASSFTQGGPEAFF.

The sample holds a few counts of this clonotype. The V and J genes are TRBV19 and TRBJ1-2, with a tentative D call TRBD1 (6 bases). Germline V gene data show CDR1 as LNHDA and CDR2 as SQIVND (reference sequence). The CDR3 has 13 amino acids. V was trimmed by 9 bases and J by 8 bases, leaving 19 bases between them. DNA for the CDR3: TGTGCCAGCAGTTACGCCAACAGGGTGGGCTACACCTTC. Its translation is CASSYANRVGYTF. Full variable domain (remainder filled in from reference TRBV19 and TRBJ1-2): DGGITQSPKYLFRKEGQNVTLSCEQNLNHDAMYWYRQDPGQGLRLIYYSQIVNDFQKGDIAEGYSVSREKKESFPLTVTSAQKNPTAFYLCASSYANRVGYTFGSGTRLTVV.